The 20 T cell receptor beta chains in this list originate from one sample, sequenced in a study of blood T cell repertoires in COVID-19. Repertoires were generated with immunoSEQ multiplex PCR, while TCRdb's copy carries only in-frame clones and drops some. This sample has over 50,000 clones, with approximately 88% found just once. Sequenced input: peripheral blood. These receptors all stem from a man aged 50-59 years with active COVID-19.

This chain uses TRBV6-5 with TRBJ1-4; D is uncertain. Germline assignment: CDR1 MNHEY and CDR2 SVGAGI. Trimming stripped 8 bases from V and 5 bases from J, with 12 bases between. The CDR3 is made up of 13 amino acids. This chain's CDR3 is CASGREENEKLFF. The CDR3, as DNA: TGTGCCAGCGGACGGGAGGAAAATGAAAAACTGTTTTTT.

The chain recombines TRBV27 with TRBJ1-5, with D tentatively TRBD1 (6 bases). The germline CDR1 and CDR2 sequences are MNHEY and SMNVEV (reference sequence). V was cut by 5 bases and J by 4 bases, with 12 bases left in between. The CDR3 length is 14 residues. CDR3 region: CASSPGTKNQPQHF. The CDR3 DNA follows: TGTGCCAGCAGTCCCGGGACAAAGAATCAGCCCCAGCATTTT.

The V and J genes are TRBV15 and TRBJ1-2; D unresolved. V was pared by 5 bases and J by 4 bases, with 11 bases between. This CDR3 region has 13 residues. Germline CDR1 LNHNV, CDR2 YYDKDF (reference sequence). For the CDR3, the DNA is TGTGCCACCAGCGAGCGAGGGCCCTATGGCTACACCTTC. Its protein is CATSERGPYGYTF.

V usage is TRBV3-1 (or the pseudogene TRBV3-2) and J usage is TRBJ2-5; D possibly corresponds to TRBD1 (5 bases). Per germline, CDR1 LGHDT and CDR2 YNNKEL (reference sequence). V lost 1 base, J lost 7 bases, and 10 bases lay in between. CDR3 length equals 13 residues. CDR3 nucleotides: TGTGCCAGCAGCCAAGGGGCTCAGGGGACCCAGTACTTC. It codes for CASSQGAQGTQYF.

This sequence joins TRBV2 and TRBJ2-3; TRBD1 might be the D (6 bases). In germline, CDR1 is SNHLY, CDR2 FYNNEI. This CDR3 contains 15 residues. Trimming removed 5 bases from V and 2 bases from J, with 14 bases in between. DNA for the CDR3: TGTGCCAGCAGTATAGGGGGAGAGGACACAGATACGCAGTATTTT. Translation: CASSIGGEDTDTQYF.

The J gene is TRBJ2-7, the V gene TRBV6-6; TRBD2 matches at 14 bases. J gave up 5 bases and V 5 bases, and 11 bases lay outside the gene matches. The CDR3 is 17 residues long. CDR1 and CDR2 (germline): MNHNY, SVGAGI (reference sequence). CDR3 loop: CASSPGTSGGRLNEQYF. The DNA of the CDR3 is TGTGCCAGCAGTCCCGGGACTAGCGGGGGACGCCTCAACGAGCAGTACTTC.

V and J are TRBV3-1 (or the pseudogene TRBV3-2) and TRBJ1-1; the D gene is possibly TRBD1 (6 bases). Germline CDR1 and CDR2: LGHDT and YNNKEL (reference sequence). The CDR3 has 16 amino acids. The ends were cut back, 2 bases at V and 1 base at J, with 14 bases in the middle. The CDR3 bases are TGTGCCAGCAGCCAAATTTCAAGACAGGCGAACACTGAAGCTTTCTTT. It specifies CASSQISRQANTEAFF.

This clone was seen a single time. The J gene is TRBJ1-1, the V gene TRBV13; D is possibly TRBD1 (6 bases). Germline V CDR1 and CDR2: PRHDT, FYEKMQ (reference sequence). This CDR3 comprises 14 residues. V lost 5 bases and J lost 5, with 15 bases in between. The CDR3 bases are TGTGCCAGCAGCGCCCTACAGGGTCAAACTGAAGCTTTCTTT. Translated, it gives CASSALQGQTEAFF. The full variable domain, rest sourced from reference TRBV13 and TRBJ1-1, is AAGVIQSPRHLIKEKRETATLKCYPIPRHDTVYWYQQGPGQDPQFLISFYEKMQSDKGSIPDRFSAQQFSDYHSELNMSSLELGDSALYFCASSALQGQTEAFFGQGTRLTVV.

The rearrangement links TRBV10-2 to TRBJ2-3, with 8 bases lining up with TRBD2. This CDR3 has 14 amino acids. Germline V CDR1 and CDR2: WSHSY, SAAADI. Trimming cost V 8 bases and J 5 bases; bases outside gene matches: 9. In DNA, the CDR3 is TGCGCCAGCGACACGGGGGGGCTGGTAGATACGCAGTATTTT. The encoded protein is CASDTGGLVDTQYF.

In this sample, this clone turned up once. The sample contains more than one DNA sequence encoding this CDR3. V gene TRBV7-2 combines with J gene TRBJ2-7; D not certain. This CDR3 region has 12 residues. The ends were cut back, 5 bases at V and 4 bases at J, with 9 bases in the middle. Germline CDR1 and CDR2: SGHTA and FQGNSA. CDR3 protein: CASSPSSYEQYF. The DNA for the CDR3 is TGTGCCAGCAGCCCCTCTAGTTACGAGCAGTACTTC.

The chain carries TRBV30 and TRBJ2-7; D gene uncertain. Trimming took off 5 bases at V and 0 bases at J, with 8 bases between the two ends. This CDR3 region has 12 residues. Germline lookup yields CDR1 GTSNPN and CDR2 SVGIG (reference sequence). The DNA for the CDR3 is TGTGCCTGGGACCAGAACTCCTACGAGCAGTACTTC. Translating gives CAWDQNSYEQYF.

About this clone itself: This same CDR3 is encoded by further DNA sequences in the sample. The gene calls are TRBV5-1 and TRBJ2-1; 9 bases map to TRBD2. There are 16 residues in the CDR3. V lost 1 base and J lost 1; bases outside the gene matches: 3. Germline V lookup: CDR1 SGHRS, CDR2 YFSETQ. Written as DNA, the CDR3 is TGCGCCAGCAGCTTGACTAGCGGGTCGTCCTACAATGAGCAGTTCTTC. Translating gives CASSLTSGSSYNEQFF. The whole variable domain, filled in from reference TRBV5-1 and TRBJ2-1, reads KAGVTQTPRYLIKTRGQQVTLSCSPISGHRSVSWYQQTPGQGLQFLFEYFSETQRNKGNFPGRFSGRQFSNSRSEMNVSTLELGDSALYLCASSLTSGSSYNEQFFGPGTRLTVL.

Only a few counts were recorded for this clone. The chain combines TRBV7-9 with TRBJ1-2; no clear D gene. CDR1 is SEHNR and CDR2 is FQNEAQ in the germline V gene (reference sequence). The CDR3 runs to 16 residues. Trimming took off 3 bases at V and 6 bases at J, with 20 bases between the two ends. DNA for the CDR3: TGTGCCAGCAGCTTGTCCGCAGCGTCCCTAATAAATGGCTACACCTTC. It translates to CASSLSAASLINGYTF. Full variable domain (remainder filled in from reference TRBV7-9 and TRBJ1-2): DTGVSQNPRHKITKRGQNVTFRCDPISEHNRLYWYRQTLGQGPEFLTYFQNEAQLEKSRLLSDRFSAERPKGSFSTLEIQRTEQGDSAMYLCASSLSAASLINGYTFGSGTRLTVV.

The V gene is TRBV7-2, the J gene TRBJ2-1, with 7 bases aligning to TRBD1. The V and J ends lost 0 bases and 2 bases, in that order; junction bases with no gene match: 1. From germline, CDR1 is SGHTA and CDR2 FQGNSA. The CDR3 consists of 15 residues. In nucleotides, the CDR3 is TGTGCCAGCAGCTTAGCGCAGGGGGCCTACAATGAGCAGTTCTTC. This translates into CASSLAQGAYNEQFF.

The rearrangement joins TRBV7-2 to TRBJ2-1; 9 nucleotides agree with TRBD1. Trimming cost V 3 bases and J 6 bases; bases outside gene matches: 15. The CDR3 covers 18 residues. The V gene's germline CDR1 is SGHTA and CDR2 FQGNSA. The chain's CDR3 is CASSFRDRARRSLNEQFF. In DNA, the CDR3 is TGTGCCAGCAGCTTCCGGGACAGGGCAAGACGTAGTCTCAATGAGCAGTTCTTC.

The J gene is TRBJ2-5, the V gene TRBV3-1 (or the pseudogene TRBV3-2); tentatively, D is TRBD2 (5 bases). Germline CDR1 is LGHDT and CDR2 is YNNKEL (reference sequence). The length of the CDR3 is 18 residues. Between the trimmed V and J ends, which lost 0 bases and 2 bases, there was a span of 19 bases. Here the CDR3 DNA reads TGTGCCAGCAGCCAAGAGATATTCGGAGGCGGTTGGCAAGAGACCCAGTACTTC. This gives the protein CASSQEIFGGGWQETQYF.

The V call is TRBV18, the J call TRBJ1-4; maybe TRBD1 (6 bases). The CDR3 totals 16 residues. CDR1 is KGHSH, CDR2 LQKENI, per germline. The V end was cut by 3 bases, the J end by 4 bases, with 15 bases between. CDR3 nucleotide sequence: TGTGCCAGCTCACCCTCTCCGGACAGAGTTAATGAAAAACTGTTTTTT. Residues: CASSPSPDRVNEKLFF.

The chain joins TRBV3-1 (or the pseudogene TRBV3-2) to TRBJ1-4; possibly TRBD1 for D (5 bases). Trimming pared 8 bases from V and 10 bases from J, leaving 17 bases between. This CDR3 has 13 residues. Germline CDR1 LGHDT, CDR2 YNNKEL (reference sequence). The CDR3 is CASSNRSPGKLFF. Written as DNA, the CDR3 is TGTGCCAGCTCGAACAGGTCACCGGGAAAACTGTTTTTT.

This clone has more than one count but fewer than ten. This sequence joins TRBV4-1 and TRBJ2-3; D may be TRBD2 (6 bases). V gave up 3 bases and J gave up 8 bases, with 30 bases separating them. This CDR3 spans 19 amino acids. Germline CDR1 MGHRA, CDR2 YSYEKL. As DNA, the CDR3 is TGCGCCAGCAGCCAGGGTTGGACCGGTGCCTCCAATACGCGGGGTACGCAGTATTTT. Translating it yields CASSQGWTGASNTRGTQYF.

The chain combines TRBV11-3 with TRBJ2-5; maybe TRBD1 (5 bases). Per the germline V gene, CDR1 is SGHNT and CDR2 is YENEEA. The CDR3 has 15 amino acids. V was cut by 1 base and J by 5 bases, with 14 bases left in between. CDR3 nucleotides: TGTGCCAGCAGCTTAGGGGGCAGGGCAGGGGAGACCCAGTACTTC. This sequence encodes CASSLGGRAGETQYF.